Only a few counts were recorded for the clone carrying this T cell receptor beta chain. Authors' processing steps: Estimates of nucleated cell counts were drawn from the amplification of reference gene primers. Some clones are missing from TCRdb's copy, which holds only in-frame ones; the method was immunoSEQ multiplex PCR. For V, J and clone size, that table is used; D and trimming come from the DNA. The data show 250,000 or so clones, with 84% seen just once and about 4% held by the top ten. These data are taken from a study of blood T cell repertoires in COVID-19. Germline values: CDR1 LNHDA, CDR2 SQIVND (reference sequence). The CDR3 is made up of 14 amino acids. The ends were cut back, 6 bases at V and 2 bases at J, with 11 bases in the middle.

The TCR originated in a man aged 45-65 years with acute or convalescent COVID-19. The sample was peripheral blood. This rearrangement joins TRBV19 to TRBJ1-3, with a tentative D call TRBD1 (5 bases). The CDR3 nucleotides read TGTGCCAGTAGCCCCAGGGCGCCTGGAAACACCATATATTTT. Translating gives CASSPRAPGNTIYF.